The rows below give T cell receptor beta chains drawn from one sample of a study of response to subunit inactivated influenza vaccine. From the RT-PCR reads, TCRdb called clonotypes with MiXCR, one entry per CDR3 protein. The profile shows hundreds of thousands of distinct CDR3 sequences, 10% to 15% of them singletons. The sample in question was PBMCs from blood, obtained on the day of vaccination. The receptors come from a man in his fifties who received an inactivated influenza vaccine. CDR3s include the opening cysteine and the closing phenylalanine or tryptophan. D genes are given only for firm matches. Clone size is stated in some rows and not others, as once, few, many or a class when expanded.

d_call clone_size j_call v_call cdr3_nt cdr3_aa
NA NA TRBJ2-1 TRBV7-2 TGTGCCAGCAGCTCCCGTGGTTCCAGCTCCTACAATGAGCAGTTCTTC CASSSRGSSSYNEQFF
TRBD2 many TRBJ2-7 TRBV7-8 TGTGCCAGCAGCTTAGATCTAGCGGGGGGGCGCGAGCAGTACTTC CASSLDLAGGREQYF
TRBD2 few TRBJ2-1 TRBV24-1 TGTGCCACCAGTGATCTCAGCGGGGGGGCTTACAATGAGCAGTTCTTC CATSDLSGGAYNEQFF
NA NA TRBJ2-3 TRBV7-2 TGTGCCAGCAGCTTCGCCATAGCAGATACGCAGTATTTT CASSFAIADTQYF
NA many TRBJ2-3 TRBV20-1 TGCAGTGCTAGCGGGACGCTAAGCACAGATACGCAGTATTTT CSASGTLSTDTQYF
TRBD2 few TRBJ2-1 TRBV5-1 TGCGCCAGCAGCCCGGGGACTAGCGGGAGTAGTGGTGAGCAGTTCTTC CASSPGTSGSSGEQFF
TRBD2 NA TRBJ2-3 TRBV28 TGTGCCAGCAGTTTATGGACTAGCCCTTCAGATACGCAGTATTTT CASSLWTSPSDTQYF
TRBD1 many TRBJ2-2 TRBV5-4 TGTGCCAGCAGCAGACAGGGGGCACGAGGAACCGGGGAGCTGTTTTTT CASSRQGARGTGELFF
TRBD1 NA TRBJ2-1 TRBV27 TGTGCCAGCAGTCCTACAGGGGCGGAGAATGAGCAGTTCTTC CASSPTGAENEQFF
NA NA TRBJ1-1 TRBV5-6 TGTGCCAGCAGTTCTAGACAGGATCTGAACACTGAAGCTTTCTTT CASSSRQDLNTEAFF
NA NA TRBJ2-2 TRBV7-9 TGTGCCAGCAGCTTTGTCGTCGGGGAATCTTCCGGGGAGCTGTTTTTT CASSFVVGESSGELFF
NA many TRBJ2-2 TRBV9 TGTGCCAGCAGCGTAGAGGGGGTCCCGAACACCGGGGAGCTGTTTTTT CASSVEGVPNTGELFF
NA NA TRBJ2-7 TRBV6-5 TGTGCCAGCAGTTACTCGGGGGTTGTCTACGAGCAGTACTTC CASSYSGVVYEQYF
TRBD2 NA TRBJ2-1 TRBV15 TGTGCCACCGGGCGGACTAGGGGCAATGAGCAGTTCTTC CATGRTRGNEQFF
NA NA TRBJ2-2 TRBV9 TGTGCCAGCAGCGTAAGCCTTAAAGGGGGGAACACCGGGGAGCTGTTTTTT CASSVSLKGGNTGELFF
NA few TRBJ1-1 TRBV27 TGTGCCAGTCGAAGGGAGGGCCGGACTGAAGCTTTCTTT CASRREGRTEAFF
TRBD1 NA TRBJ1-2 TRBV13 TGTGCCAGCAGCATCAGGGACAGGGGGGGATATGGCTACACCTTC CASSIRDRGGYGYTF
TRBD2 NA TRBJ2-7 TRBV5-4 TGTGCCAGCAGCTTGTTAGGCGGGAGGGGCTACGAGCAGTACTTC CASSLLGGRGYEQYF
NA NA TRBJ1-1 TRBV3-1 TGTGCCAGCAGCCCATCCGGGACGAGGAACACTGAAGCTTTCTTT CASSPSGTRNTEAFF
TRBD2 many TRBJ2-7 TRBV18 TGTGCCAGCTCACCGAGGAGGGAGGGGGAGCAGTACTTC CASSPRREGEQYF
NA NA TRBJ1-5 TRBV18 TGTGCCAGCTCAGCGGGGTTTGGCAATCAGCCCCAGCATTTT CASSAGFGNQPQHF
NA NA TRBJ2-3 TRBV18 TGTGCCAGCTCACCACCGGGGTACAGGGTCCGGGGCACAGATACGCAGTATTTT CASSPPGYRVRGTDTQYF
NA NA TRBJ2-1 TRBV7-9 TGTGCCAGCAGCTTAGGGTTCGAAAATGAGCAGTTCTTC CASSLGFENEQFF
NA NA TRBJ2-4 TRBV5-1 TGCGCCAGCAGCTTGGGGTTTGACCTAGCCAAAAACATTCAGTACTTC CASSLGFDLAKNIQYF
NA few TRBJ2-4 TRBV7-8 TGTGCCAGCAGCATGGTTAACAACATTCAGTACTTC CASSMVNNIQYF
TRBD2 NA TRBJ2-1 TRBV2 TGTGCCAGCAGTGAAGCAGCGGGGAATGAGCAGTTCTTC CASSEAAGNEQFF
NA NA TRBJ2-5 TRBV5-1 TGCGCCAGCAGAGGGTCTAGCTCGGAGACCCAGTACTTC CASRGSSSETQYF
TRBD2 NA TRBJ2-3 TRBV29-1 TGCAGCGTCGATAGCGGGGGAGGAACAGATACGCAGTATTTT CSVDSGGGTDTQYF
NA NA TRBJ2-5 TRBV18 TGTGCCAGCTCACCCGGGCCAGACCAAGAGACCCAGTACTTC CASSPGPDQETQYF
NA NA TRBJ2-4 TRBV12-3/TRBV12-4 TGTGCCAGCAGTCTCGTCCTCCGCCCCAAAAACATTCAGTACTTC CASSLVLRPKNIQYF
TRBD2 NA TRBJ2-5 TRBV7-2 TGTGCCAGCAGCTTGCTAGCGGGAAGGGAAGAGACCCAGTACTTC CASSLLAGREETQYF
TRBD2 NA TRBJ2-3 TRBV4-2 TGTGCCAGCAGCCAATCCCCTAGCGGGGGGGCTCCAGATACGCAGTATTTT CASSQSPSGGAPDTQYF
NA few TRBJ2-2 TRBV3-1 TGTGCCAGCAGCCAAGTGGGTATCGGGGAGCTGTTTTTT CASSQVGIGELFF
NA NA TRBJ1-2 TRBV28 TGTGCCAGCAGTCAGGAGAGGGGTGACTATGGCTACACCTTC CASSQERGDYGYTF
TRBD2 NA TRBJ2-1 TRBV5-1 TGCGCCAGCAGCTTGGCCAGGACAGCGTATACTAGCGGGAGAGTAGAGGAGCAGTTCTTC CASSLARTAYTSGRVEEQFF
TRBD1 once TRBJ2-5 TRBV7-9 TGTGCCAGCAGCTTAGGCGGGACAGGCTTGAGTGAGACCCAGTACTTC CASSLGGTGLSETQYF
TRBD1 few TRBJ2-7 TRBV4-1 TGCGCCAGCAGCCAAGTAGGGACAGGGGACTACGAGCAGTACTTC CASSQVGTGDYEQYF
NA NA TRBJ2-1 TRBV11-2 TGTGCCAGCAGCCCGCCCCTTCTCGGGACTCTCAATGAGCAGTTCTTC CASSPPLLGTLNEQFF
NA few TRBJ2-2 TRBV12-3/TRBV12-4 TGTGCCAGCAGTTATAGCGGACCCACCGGGGAGCTGTTTTTT CASSYSGPTGELFF
TRBD1 many TRBJ2-2 TRBV12-3/TRBV12-4 TGTGCCAGCATAACCGGGACAGGGGGCTTCGGGGAGCTGTTTTTT CASITGTGGFGELFF
TRBD2 NA TRBJ2-3 TRBV6-1 TGTGCCAGCAGTGAGGCTGCACGGGGGGGGAACACAGATACGCAGTATTTT CASSEAARGGNTDTQYF
NA many TRBJ2-1 TRBV7-2 TGTGCCAGCAGCATCGCGCCTAGTGTACAGGAGCAGTTCTTC CASSIAPSVQEQFF
NA NA TRBJ2-2 TRBV28 TGTGCCAGCAGTCCAAGACAGGAGCTGTTTTTT CASSPRQELFF
NA NA TRBJ2-1 TRBV11-2 TGTGCCAGCAGCTTAGACAGGGTGCGTATTGATGAGCAGTTCTTC CASSLDRVRIDEQFF
NA few TRBJ2-1 TRBV11-2 TGTGCCAGCAGGTTAGGGAGTAGCTCCTACAATGAGCAGTTCTTC CASRLGSSSYNEQFF
NA few TRBJ2-2 TRBV10-3 TGTGCCACAACCGGGACATTGAACACCGGGGAGCTGTTTTTT CATTGTLNTGELFF
TRBD2 few TRBJ2-7 TRBV5-1 TGCGCCAGCAGCTTCTCCAGTCCCCGGGAGGGGCAGTACTTC CASSFSSPREGQYF
TRBD1 many TRBJ2-1 TRBV5-1 TGCGCCAGCAGCCCAATCTCCGGGACAGGGGGCCGGAATGAGCAGTTCTTC CASSPISGTGGRNEQFF
NA NA TRBJ2-1 TRBV4-3 TGCGCCAGCAGCCGGTCGGTGCAGGGCACCTACAATGAGCAGTTCTTC CASSRSVQGTYNEQFF
NA few TRBJ2-3 TRBV19 TGTGCCAGTAGTATCGGAGTCACAGATACGCAGTATTTT CASSIGVTDTQYF
NA NA TRBJ1-1 TRBV7-6 TGTGCCAGCAGCTCCGACCAGAACACTGAAGCTTTCTTT CASSSDQNTEAFF
NA NA TRBJ1-1 TRBV25-1 TGTGCCAGCAGTGTCGGATGGGGGGGGGCTTTCACTGAAGCTTTCTTT CASSVGWGGAFTEAFF
NA NA TRBJ2-1 TRBV7-9 TGTGCCAGCGTAAGTACGGGTGAGCAGTTCTTC CASVSTGEQFF
NA NA TRBJ2-5 TRBV18 TGTGCCAGCTCACCGCCGGAGGTGGAGACCCAGTACTTC CASSPPEVETQYF
NA NA TRBJ2-7 TRBV21-1 TGTGCCAGCAGCACCGGGACAGGGAGTATCTACGAGCAGTACTTC CASSTGTGSIYEQYF
NA few TRBJ2-3 TRBV10-3 TGTGCCATCAGTGGGGATAGCACAGATACGCAGTATTTT CAISGDSTDTQYF
NA NA TRBJ2-3 TRBV10-3 TGTGCCATCAGTCCTCTGGAAGCCACAGATACGCAGTATTTT CAISPLEATDTQYF
TRBD2 few TRBJ2-2 TRBV28 TGTGCCAGCAGTTTAATCCCCCTAGCGGGGGTCACCTTCTACACCGGGGAGCTGTTTTTT CASSLIPLAGVTFYTGELFF
NA few TRBJ2-2 TRBV20-1 TGCAGTGCTACCGGCTACCAGAACACCGGGGAGCTGTTTTTT CSATGYQNTGELFF